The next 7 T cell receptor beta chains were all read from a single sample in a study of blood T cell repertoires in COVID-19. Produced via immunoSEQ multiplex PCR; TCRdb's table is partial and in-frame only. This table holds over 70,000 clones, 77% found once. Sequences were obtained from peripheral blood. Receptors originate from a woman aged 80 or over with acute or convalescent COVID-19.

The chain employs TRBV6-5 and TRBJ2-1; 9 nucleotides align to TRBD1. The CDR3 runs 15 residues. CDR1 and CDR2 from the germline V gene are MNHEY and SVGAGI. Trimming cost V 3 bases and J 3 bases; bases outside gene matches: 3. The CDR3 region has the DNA TGTGCCAGCAGTTATCGACAGGGGGGCTACAATGAGCAGTTCTTC. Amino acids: CASSYRQGGYNEQFF.

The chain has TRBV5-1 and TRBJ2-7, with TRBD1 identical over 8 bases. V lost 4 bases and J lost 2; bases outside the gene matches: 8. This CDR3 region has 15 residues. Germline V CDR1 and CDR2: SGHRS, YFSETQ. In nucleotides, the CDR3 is TGCGCCAGCAGCCCCCAAGGACAGGGAGCCTACGAGCAGTACTTC. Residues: CASSPQGQGAYEQYF.

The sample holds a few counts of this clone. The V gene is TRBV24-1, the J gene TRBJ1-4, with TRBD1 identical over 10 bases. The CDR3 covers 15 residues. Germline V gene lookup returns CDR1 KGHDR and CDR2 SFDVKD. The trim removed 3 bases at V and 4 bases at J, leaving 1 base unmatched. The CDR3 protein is CATSDRTGGNEKLFF. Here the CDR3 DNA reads TGTGCCACCAGTGATCGGACAGGGGGTAATGAAAAACTGTTTTTT.

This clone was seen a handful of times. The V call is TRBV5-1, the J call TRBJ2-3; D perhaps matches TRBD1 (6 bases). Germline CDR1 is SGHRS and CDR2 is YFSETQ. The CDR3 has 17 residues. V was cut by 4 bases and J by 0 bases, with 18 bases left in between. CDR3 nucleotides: TGCGCCAGCAGCCAGGGGAGACCGGGGCGGAGCACAGATACGCAGTATTTT. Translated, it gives CASSQGRPGRSTDTQYF.

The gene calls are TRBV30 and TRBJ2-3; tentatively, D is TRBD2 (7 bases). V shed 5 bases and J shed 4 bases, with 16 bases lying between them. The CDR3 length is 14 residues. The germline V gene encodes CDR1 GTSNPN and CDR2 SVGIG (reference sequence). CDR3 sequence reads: CAWRMGGAPDTQYF. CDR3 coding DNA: TGTGCCTGGCGAATGGGGGGGGCCCCAGATACGCAGTATTTT.

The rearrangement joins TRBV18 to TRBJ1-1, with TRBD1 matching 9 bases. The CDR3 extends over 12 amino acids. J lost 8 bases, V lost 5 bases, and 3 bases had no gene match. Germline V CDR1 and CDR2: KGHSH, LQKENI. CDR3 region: CASSWTGEEAFF. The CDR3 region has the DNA TGTGCCAGCTCATGGACAGGGGAAGAAGCTTTCTTT.

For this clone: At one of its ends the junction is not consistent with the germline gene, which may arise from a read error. The CDR3 bases are TGTGCCAGCAGTCAGAGGGGGAACTCTGGCTACACCTTC. This encodes CASSQRGNSGYTF. The chain is built from TRBV7-2 and TRBJ1-2; D may be TRBD1 (6 bases). The germline V gene encodes CDR1 SGHTA and CDR2 FQGNSA. The CDR3 totals 13 residues.